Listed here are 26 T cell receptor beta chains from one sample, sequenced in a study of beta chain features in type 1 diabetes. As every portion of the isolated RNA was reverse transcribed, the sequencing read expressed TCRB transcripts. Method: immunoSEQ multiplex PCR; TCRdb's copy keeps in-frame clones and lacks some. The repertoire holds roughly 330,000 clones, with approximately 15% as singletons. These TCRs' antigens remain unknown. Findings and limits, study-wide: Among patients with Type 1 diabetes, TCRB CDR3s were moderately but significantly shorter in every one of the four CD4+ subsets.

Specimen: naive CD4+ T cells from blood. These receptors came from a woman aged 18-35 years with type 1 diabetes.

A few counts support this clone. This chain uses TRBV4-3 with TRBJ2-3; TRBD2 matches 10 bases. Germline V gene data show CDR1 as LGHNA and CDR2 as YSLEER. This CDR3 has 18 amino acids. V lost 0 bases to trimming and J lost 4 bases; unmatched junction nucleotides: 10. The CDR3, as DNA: TGCGCCAGCAGCCAAGAGATGTCTAGCGGGAGAAAGGCAGATACGCAGTATTTT. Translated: CASSQEMSSGRKADTQYF.

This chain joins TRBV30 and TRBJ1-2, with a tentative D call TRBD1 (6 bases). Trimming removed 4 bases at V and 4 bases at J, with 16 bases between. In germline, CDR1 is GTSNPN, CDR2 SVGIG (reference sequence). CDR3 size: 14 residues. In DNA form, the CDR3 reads TGTGCCTGGACACAGGGTGGCCTAGGCTATGGCTACACCTTC. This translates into CAWTQGGLGYGYTF.

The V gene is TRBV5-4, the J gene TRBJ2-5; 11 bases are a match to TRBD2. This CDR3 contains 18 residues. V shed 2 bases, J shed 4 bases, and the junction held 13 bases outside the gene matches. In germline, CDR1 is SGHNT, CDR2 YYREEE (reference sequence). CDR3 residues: CASSFSGQTSGRRETQYF. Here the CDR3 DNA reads TGTGCCAGCAGCTTCTCGGGGCAAACTAGCGGGAGACGAGAGACCCAGTACTTC.

CDR3 loop: CASSDTPGQAHYGYTF. CDR3 nucleotides: TGTGCCAGCAGTGACACGCCGGGACAGGCTCACTATGGCTACACCTTC. The chain couples TRBV6-1 to TRBJ1-2; TRBD1 matches 8 bases. The CDR3 runs to 16 residues. CDR1 and CDR2 (germline): MNHNS, SASEGT. V lost 3 bases and J lost 3; bases outside the gene matches: 9.

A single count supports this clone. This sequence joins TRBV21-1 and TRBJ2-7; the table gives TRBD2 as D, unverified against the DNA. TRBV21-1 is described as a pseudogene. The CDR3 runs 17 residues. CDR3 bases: TGTGCCAGCAGCATAAACCCCTGGGGCGGGAGACCCTACGAGCAGTACTTC. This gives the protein CASSINPWGGRPYEQYF.

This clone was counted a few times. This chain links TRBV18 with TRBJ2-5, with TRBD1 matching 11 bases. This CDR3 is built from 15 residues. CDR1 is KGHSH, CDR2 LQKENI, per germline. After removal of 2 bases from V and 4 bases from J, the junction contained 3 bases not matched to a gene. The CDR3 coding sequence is TGTGCCAGCTCACCAAACGGACAGGGGGCAGAGACCCAGTACTTC. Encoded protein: CASSPNGQGAETQYF. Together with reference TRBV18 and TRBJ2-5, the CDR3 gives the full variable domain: NAGVMQNPRHLVRRRGQEARLRCSPMKGHSHVYWYRQLPEEGLKFMVYLQKENIIDESGMPKERFSAEFPKEGPSILRIQQVVRGDSAAYFCASSPNGQGAETQYFGPGTRLLVL.

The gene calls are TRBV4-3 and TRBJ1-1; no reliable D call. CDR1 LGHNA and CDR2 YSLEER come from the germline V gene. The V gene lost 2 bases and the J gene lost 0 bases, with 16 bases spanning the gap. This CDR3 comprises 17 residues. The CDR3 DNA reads TGCGCCAGCAGCCAACAACTGGCGGGCAACATGAACACTGAAGCTTTCTTT. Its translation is CASSQQLAGNMNTEAFF.

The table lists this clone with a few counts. This chain's CDR3 is CAWSVDSYGYTF. CDR3 DNA: TGTGCCTGGAGTGTAGACAGCTATGGCTACACCTTC. The rearrangement links TRBV30 to TRBJ1-2; D is perhaps TRBD1 (5 bases). With 0 bases removed from V and 4 bases from J, the gap between germline ends came to 6 bases. Germline V gives CDR1 GTSNPN, CDR2 SVGIG (reference sequence). The CDR3 has 12 amino acids.

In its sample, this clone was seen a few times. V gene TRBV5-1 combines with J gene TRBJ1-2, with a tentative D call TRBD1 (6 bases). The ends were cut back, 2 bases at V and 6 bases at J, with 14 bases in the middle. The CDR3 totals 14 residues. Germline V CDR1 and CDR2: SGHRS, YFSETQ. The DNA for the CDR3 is TGCGCCAGCAGCTTTAGACGGGACAAAGATGGCTACACCTTC. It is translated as CASSFRRDKDGYTF.

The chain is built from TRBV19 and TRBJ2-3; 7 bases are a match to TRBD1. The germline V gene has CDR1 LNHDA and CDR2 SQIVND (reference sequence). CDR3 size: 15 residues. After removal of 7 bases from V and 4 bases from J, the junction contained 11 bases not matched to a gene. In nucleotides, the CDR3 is TGTGCCAGTACCCTACAGGGGATGGAGGCAGATACGCAGTATTTT. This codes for CASTLQGMEADTQYF.

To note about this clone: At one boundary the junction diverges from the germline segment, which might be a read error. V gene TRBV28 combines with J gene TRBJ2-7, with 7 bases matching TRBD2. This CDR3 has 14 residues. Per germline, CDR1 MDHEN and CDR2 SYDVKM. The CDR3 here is CASSLGQPRGSRGF. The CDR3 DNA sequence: TGTGCCAGCAGTTTAGGGCAGCCCCGCGGGAGTAGGGGATTC. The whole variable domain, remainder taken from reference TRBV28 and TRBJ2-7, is DVKVTQSSRYLVKRTGEKVFLECVQDMDHENMFWYRQDPGLGLRLIYFSYDVKMKEKGDIPEGYSVSREKKERFSLILESASTNQTSMYLCASSLGQPRGSRGFGPGTRLTVT.

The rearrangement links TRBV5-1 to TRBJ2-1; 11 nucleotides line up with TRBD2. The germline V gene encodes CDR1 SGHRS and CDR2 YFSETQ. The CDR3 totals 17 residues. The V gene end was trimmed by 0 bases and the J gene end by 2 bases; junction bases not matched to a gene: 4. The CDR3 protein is CASSLESGLAAYNEQFF. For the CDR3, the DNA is TGCGCCAGCAGCTTGGAATCGGGACTAGCGGCCTACAATGAGCAGTTCTTC.

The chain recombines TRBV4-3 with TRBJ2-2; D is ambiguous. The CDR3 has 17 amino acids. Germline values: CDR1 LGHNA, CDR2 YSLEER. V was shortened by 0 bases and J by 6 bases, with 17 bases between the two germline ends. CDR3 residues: CASSQDLGYRTAGELFF. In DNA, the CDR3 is TGCGCCAGCAGCCAAGACCTTGGATACAGAACGGCCGGGGAGCTGTTTTTT.

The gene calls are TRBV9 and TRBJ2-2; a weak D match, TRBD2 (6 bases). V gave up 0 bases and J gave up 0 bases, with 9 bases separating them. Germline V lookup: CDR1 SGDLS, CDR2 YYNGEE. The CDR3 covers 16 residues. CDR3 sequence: CASSVVPGANTGELFF. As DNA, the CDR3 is TGTGCCAGCAGCGTAGTCCCGGGGGCGAACACCGGGGAGCTGTTTTTT.

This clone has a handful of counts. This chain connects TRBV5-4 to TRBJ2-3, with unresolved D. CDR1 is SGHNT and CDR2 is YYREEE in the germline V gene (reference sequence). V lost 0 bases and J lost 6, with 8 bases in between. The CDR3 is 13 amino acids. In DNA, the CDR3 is TGTGCCAGCAGCTTGGTACGAGAGGATACGCAGTATTTT. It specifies CASSLVREDTQYF.

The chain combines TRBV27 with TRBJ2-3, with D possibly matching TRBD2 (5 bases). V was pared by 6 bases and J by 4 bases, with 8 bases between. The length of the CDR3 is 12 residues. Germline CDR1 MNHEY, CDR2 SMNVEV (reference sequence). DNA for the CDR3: TGTGCCAGCAGCCGTAGCGCAGATACGCAGTATTTT. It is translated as CASSRSADTQYF.

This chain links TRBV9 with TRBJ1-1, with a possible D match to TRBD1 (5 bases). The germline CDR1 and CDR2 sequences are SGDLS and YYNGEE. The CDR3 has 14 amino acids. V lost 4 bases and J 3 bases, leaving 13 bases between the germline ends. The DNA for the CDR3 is TGTGCCAGCAGCCAGGGAATCCCACACACTGAAGCTTTCTTT. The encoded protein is CASSQGIPHTEAFF.

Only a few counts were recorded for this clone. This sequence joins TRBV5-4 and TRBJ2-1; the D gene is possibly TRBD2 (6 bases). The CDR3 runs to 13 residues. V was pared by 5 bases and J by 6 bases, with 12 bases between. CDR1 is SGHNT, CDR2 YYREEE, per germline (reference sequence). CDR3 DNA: TGTGCCAGCAGGGCCGGGACTTTCAATGAGCAGTTCTTC. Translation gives CASRAGTFNEQFF.

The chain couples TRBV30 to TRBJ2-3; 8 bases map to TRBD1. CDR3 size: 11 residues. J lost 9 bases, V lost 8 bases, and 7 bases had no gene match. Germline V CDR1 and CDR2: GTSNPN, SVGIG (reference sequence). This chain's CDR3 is CALAGGPTQYF. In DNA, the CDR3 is TGTGCCCTAGCAGGGGGCCCGACGCAGTATTTT.

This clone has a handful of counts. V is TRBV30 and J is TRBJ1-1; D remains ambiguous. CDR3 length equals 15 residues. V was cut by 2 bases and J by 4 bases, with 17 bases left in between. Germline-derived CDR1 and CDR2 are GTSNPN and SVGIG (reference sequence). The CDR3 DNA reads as TGTGCCTGGAGTCCGCGAAGAGGGTTGAGCACTGAAGCTTTCTTT. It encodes CAWSPRRGLSTEAFF.

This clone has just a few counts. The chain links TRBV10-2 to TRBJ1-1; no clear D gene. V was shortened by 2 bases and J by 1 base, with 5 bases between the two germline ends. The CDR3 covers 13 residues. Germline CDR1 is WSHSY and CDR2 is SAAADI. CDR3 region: CASSEQSNTEAFF. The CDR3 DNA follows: TGCGCCAGCAGTGAGCAGTCGAACACTGAAGCTTTCTTT.

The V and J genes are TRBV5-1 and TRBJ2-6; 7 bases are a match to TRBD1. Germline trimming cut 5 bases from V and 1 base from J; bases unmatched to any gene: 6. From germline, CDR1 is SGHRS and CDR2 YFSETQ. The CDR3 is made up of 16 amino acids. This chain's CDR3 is CASRPTGLSGANVLTF. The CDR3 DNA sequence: TGCGCCAGCAGGCCGACAGGGCTATCTGGGGCCAACGTCCTGACTTTC.

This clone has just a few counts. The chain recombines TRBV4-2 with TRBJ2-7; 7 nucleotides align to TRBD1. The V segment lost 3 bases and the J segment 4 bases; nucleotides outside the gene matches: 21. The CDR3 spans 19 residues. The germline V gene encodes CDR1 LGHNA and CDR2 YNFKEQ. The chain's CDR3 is CASSQGAWTGTPSQYEQYF. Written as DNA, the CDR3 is TGTGCCAGCAGCCAGGGCGCTTGGACAGGAACCCCGAGCCAGTACGAGCAGTACTTC.

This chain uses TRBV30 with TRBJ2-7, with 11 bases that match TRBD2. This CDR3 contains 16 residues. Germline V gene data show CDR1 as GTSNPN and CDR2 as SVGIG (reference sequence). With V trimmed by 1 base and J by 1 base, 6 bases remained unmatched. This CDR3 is CAWSALGTSGSYEQYV. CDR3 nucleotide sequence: TGTGCCTGGAGTGCCCTCGGGACTAGCGGTTCCTACGAGCAGTACGTC.

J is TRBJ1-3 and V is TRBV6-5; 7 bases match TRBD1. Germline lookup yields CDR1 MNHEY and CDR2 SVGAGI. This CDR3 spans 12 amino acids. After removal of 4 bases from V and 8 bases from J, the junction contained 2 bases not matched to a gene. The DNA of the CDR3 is TGTGCCAGCAGTTCAACAGGGGACACCATATATTTT. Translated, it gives CASSSTGDTIYF.

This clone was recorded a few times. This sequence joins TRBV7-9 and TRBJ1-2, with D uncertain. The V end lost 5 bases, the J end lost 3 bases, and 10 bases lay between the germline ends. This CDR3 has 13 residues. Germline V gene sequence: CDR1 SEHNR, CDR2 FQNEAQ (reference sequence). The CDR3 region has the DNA TGTGCCAGCAGCCCCACCCCAGACTATGGCTACACCTTC. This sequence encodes CASSPTPDYGYTF. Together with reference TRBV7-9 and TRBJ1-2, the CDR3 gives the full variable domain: DTGVSQNPRHKITKRGQNVTFRCDPISEHNRLYWYRQTLGQGPEFLTYFQNEAQLEKSRLLSDRFSAERPKGSFSTLEIQRTEQGDSAMYLCASSPTPDYGYTFGSGTRLTVV.